This is a list of T cell receptor beta chains from one sample in a study of blood T cell repertoires in COVID-19. Using immunoSEQ multiplex PCR, the repertoire was profiled, and TCRdb retains in-frame clones only, with some absent. The table lists 390,000 or so clones, 80% to 90% of them singletons. Material for sequencing was PBMCs or T cells enriched from blood (not recorded which). The receptor source for this set is a man younger than 30 who had recovered from COVID-19. The CDR3 runs from the conserved cysteine through the conserved F or W. The D gene is left open where the match is weak. Rows may omit the clone size; those that give it use once, few, many or a size class.

j_gene	abundance	v_gene	d_gene	CDR3nt	CDR3aa
TRBJ2-7	NA	TRBV12-3/TRBV12-4	NA	TGTGCCAGCAGTCCGGGTCCAACCTACGAGCAGTACTTC	CASSPGPTYEQYF
TRBJ1-2	NA	TRBV7-8	TRBD1	TGTGCCAGCAGCCAAGACAGGGGGAGGAATGGCTACACCTTC	CASSQDRGRNGYTF
TRBJ1-2	NA	TRBV6-5	TRBD1	TGTGCCAGCAGTACTGGACAGGGAGGGTACTATGGCTACACCTTC	CASSTGQGGYYGYTF
TRBJ2-7	NA	TRBV5-1	TRBD1	TGCGCCAGCAGCTTGGCCATACAGGGGGCGAAGAGTCAATACGAGCAGTACTTC	CASSLAIQGAKSQYEQYF
TRBJ2-4	NA	TRBV21-1	NA	TGTGCCAGCAGCAAAGCGTCGGGAGCGGGAGCCAAAAACATTCAGTACTTC	CASSKASGAGAKNIQYF
TRBJ2-3	NA	TRBV27	NA	TGTGCCAGCAGTTCTAGCAGGACAGCCGACACAGATACGCAGTATTTT	CASSSSRTADTDTQYF
TRBJ2-1	NA	TRBV9	NA	TGTGCCAGCAGCGACTCTAACCTGTACAATGAGCAGTTCTTC	CASSDSNLYNEQFF
TRBJ1-2	NA	TRBV28	NA	TGTGCCAGCAGTTTGGATGGACTAAACTATGGCTACACCTTC	CASSLDGLNYGYTF
TRBJ2-1	NA	TRBV24-1	TRBD2	TGTGCCACCAGTGGGGAACCTAGCGGGGCAAGCTCCTACAATGAGCAGTTCTTC	CATSGEPSGASSYNEQFF
TRBJ2-5	NA	TRBV7-9	TRBD1	TGTGCCAGCAGCTTAGTCGGACAGGATCCAGAGACCCAGTACTTC	CASSLVGQDPETQYF
TRBJ2-1	NA	TRBV7-2	NA	TGTGCCAGCAGCCCTGTCGGGACACAATACAATGAGCAGTTCTTC	CASSPVGTQYNEQFF
TRBJ2-7	NA	TRBV27	TRBD2	TGTGCCAGCAGGACTAGCGGGAGTAACGAGCAGTACTTC	CASRTSGSNEQYF
TRBJ2-7	once	TRBV14	TRBD2	TGTGCCAGCAGCCAGGGTACCAGCGGGACCTACGAGCAGTACTTC	CASSQGTSGTYEQYF
TRBJ1-2	NA	TRBV12-3/TRBV12-4	NA	TGTGCCAGCAGTCCGTTCATGGCTGGCTACACCTTC	CASSPFMAGYTF
TRBJ2-7	NA	TRBV9	NA	TGTGCCAGCAGCGTAGACGGCACTCAGGACGAGCAGTACTTC	CASSVDGTQDEQYF
TRBJ2-5	NA	TRBV12-3/TRBV12-4	NA	TGTGCCAGCAGACCGGGTCCCCAAGAGACCCAGTACTTC	CASRPGPQETQYF
TRBJ1-1	NA	TRBV19	NA	TGTGCCAGTAGTATAGGTCGGGGGACGGTGAACACTGAAGCTTTCTTT	CASSIGRGTVNTEAFF
TRBJ2-3	once	TRBV27	NA	TGTGCCAGCAGTTTATGGAAGAGCGGGACAGATACGCAGTATTTT	CASSLWKSGTDTQYF
TRBJ2-1	once	TRBV7-9	NA	TGTGCCAGCAGCTCCCCCGCTGGGAGGTTCGGTGAGCAGTTCTTC	CASSSPAGRFGEQFF
TRBJ2-3	few	TRBV24-1	NA	TGTGCCACCAGGACAGGCCACACAGATACGCAGTATTTT	CATRTGHTDTQYF
TRBJ2-2	NA	TRBV19	NA	TGTGCCAGTAAAAGGACAGATCTCACCGGGGAGCTGTTTTTT	CASKRTDLTGELFF
TRBJ2-3	NA	TRBV5-1	TRBD2	TGCGCCAGTGGGGCTAGCGGGGACGCTAGCACAGATACGCAGTATTTT	CASGASGDASTDTQYF
TRBJ1-6	NA	TRBV7-8	TRBD1	TGTGCCAGCAGCTTAGTATGGACAGGCACTTCACCCCTCCACTTT	CASSLVWTGTSPLHF
TRBJ1-1	NA	TRBV29-1	TRBD1	TGCAGCGTTGAAGGGCCAGGGGGCGAGAAACTTGGTGAAGCTTTCTTT	CSVEGPGGEKLGEAFF
TRBJ1-6	NA	TRBV6-5	NA	TGTGCCAGCAGTTTTCCGGAGGCGAATTCACCCCTCCACTTT	CASSFPEANSPLHF
TRBJ1-2	few	TRBV18	TRBD1	TGTGCCAGCTCACCCCGGGACAGCAACTATGGCTACACCTTC	CASSPRDSNYGYTF
TRBJ2-5	NA	TRBV6-2/TRBV6-3	NA	TGTGCCAGCAGTTACGCGGGGCGGCAAGAGACCCAGTACTTC	CASSYAGRQETQYF
TRBJ1-5	NA	TRBV28	NA	TGTGCCAGCAGTTTATTGCGACGGGATAGCAATCAGCCCCAGCATTTT	CASSLLRRDSNQPQHF
TRBJ1-3	NA	TRBV19	TRBD1	TGTGCCAGTAGTCCTCAGACAGGGAGGCTTGGAAACACCATATATTTT	CASSPQTGRLGNTIYF
TRBJ2-3	few	TRBV13	TRBD2	TGTGCCAGCAGCTTACGCTCCTGGACTAGCGCCTACACAGATACGCAGTATTTT	CASSLRSWTSAYTDTQYF
TRBJ2-2	NA	TRBV6-2/TRBV6-3	TRBD2	TGTGCCAGCAGTCCAGCCACTAGCGCAATGAACACCGGGGAGCTGTTTTTT	CASSPATSAMNTGELFF
TRBJ2-1	NA	TRBV4-2	TRBD2	TGTGCCAGCAGCCAAGAAGCGGGGGGCTACAATGAGCAGTTCTTC	CASSQEAGGYNEQFF
TRBJ2-7	NA	TRBV7-2	TRBD1	TGTGCCAGCAGCTTAGATCTCGGGACAGGGTCCGAGCAGTACTTC	CASSLDLGTGSEQYF
TRBJ1-6	NA	TRBV2	NA	TGTGCCAGCAGTGAACAGAAAAATTCACCCCTCCACTTT	CASSEQKNSPLHF
TRBJ1-1	NA	TRBV5-4	NA	TGTGCCAGCAGCCTCCAGGGGAGACGAGGGGGAGAAGCTTTCTTT	CASSLQGRRGGEAFF
TRBJ2-7	NA	TRBV12-3/TRBV12-4	TRBD1	TGTGCCAGCAGTGACAGGGTCCTACCTGAGCAGTACTTC	CASSDRVLPEQYF
TRBJ2-1	NA	TRBV11-3	TRBD2	TGTGCCAGCAGCTTAGGTAGCGGGAGGGACAATGAGCAGTTCTTC	CASSLGSGRDNEQFF
TRBJ2-7	NA	TRBV7-2	TRBD2	TGTGCCAGCAGCCCATATGGGGGAGGGTCCTACGAGCAGTACTTC	CASSPYGGGSYEQYF
TRBJ2-1	NA	TRBV28	NA	TGTGCCAGCAGTTGGGAGCCCACCTACAATGAGCAGTTCTTC	CASSWEPTYNEQFF
TRBJ2-7	NA	TRBV2	NA	TGTGCCAGCAGGGCAGACAACACCTACGAGCAGTACTTC	CASRADNTYEQYF
TRBJ2-5	NA	TRBV7-2	TRBD2	TGTGCCAGCAGCAGGACTAGCGGTGAGACCCAGTACTTC	CASSRTSGETQYF
TRBJ1-5	NA	TRBV7-9	NA	TGTGCCAGCACCCAGGGCGCAGGTATCAATCAGCCCCAGCATTTT	CASTQGAGINQPQHF
TRBJ1-2	NA	TRBV3-1/TRBV3-2	NA	TGTGCCAGCAGCCAAGAATATGGGGGCGATGGCTACACCTTC	CASSQEYGGDGYTF
TRBJ2-7	NA	TRBV4-1	NA	TGCGCCAGCAGCCAAAATAGCGGAACCTACGAGCAGTACTTC	CASSQNSGTYEQYF
TRBJ2-1	NA	TRBV27	NA	TGTGCCAGCAGTTTAGGGCGGGTTTACAATGAGCAGTTCTTC	CASSLGRVYNEQFF
TRBJ1-6	NA	TRBV7-9	TRBD1	TGTGCCAGCAGCCCACTGGGACAGGGGGGACGTAATTCACCCCTCCACTTT	CASSPLGQGGRNSPLHF
TRBJ2-3	NA	TRBV7-2	NA	TGTGCCAGCAGCGAGGGGGTATCCACAGATACGCAGTATTTT	CASSEGVSTDTQYF
TRBJ2-7	NA	TRBV7-2	TRBD2	TGTGCCAGCACCCGAAGCGGGGGCAGCTCCTACGAGCAGTACTTC	CASTRSGGSSYEQYF
TRBJ1-3	NA	TRBV9	TRBD1	TGTGCCAGCAGCGCCCGGGACAGGGTCGCTGGAAACACCATATATTTT	CASSARDRVAGNTIYF
TRBJ1-4	NA	TRBV11-2	NA	TGTGCCAGCAGCTTAATTTTCCCGGGGGGGGGTGAAAAACTGTTTTTT	CASSLIFPGGGEKLFF
TRBJ2-3	NA	TRBV2	TRBD1	TGTGCCCGCGAGGACAGGGGCGAGGTAGATACGCAGTATTTT	CAREDRGEVDTQYF
TRBJ2-7	NA	TRBV7-2	NA	TGTGCCAGCAGCTTAGTCGGTACCTCTTACGAGCAGTACTTC	CASSLVGTSYEQYF